Each of the 4 T cell receptor beta chains below was sequenced from the same sample in a study of CD8 T cells in Susac syndrome. The authors reverse transcribed about 0.5 to 1 ug RNA with random hexamers. TCRdb passed the immunoSEQ multiplex PCR reads through MiXCR, listing each CDR3 protein once. The table lists some 450,000 distinct CDR3 sequences, around 85% of them singletons. Sequenced material: CD8+ T cells from PBMCs. The source of these receptors is a human donor with multiple sclerosis.

This sequence joins TRBV7-6 and TRBJ2-7, with 10 bases fitting TRBD1. V gave up 5 bases and J gave up 5 bases; unmatched junction bases: 3. This CDR3 has 13 residues. Germline V gene sequence: CDR1 SGHVS, CDR2 FNYEAQ. CDR3 protein: CASSGTGVDEQYF. Written as DNA, the CDR3 is TGTGCCAGCAGCGGGACAGGGGTAGACGAGCAGTACTTC.

The chain is built from TRBV6-6 and TRBJ1-1; 7 positions agree with TRBD1. J lost 6 bases, V lost 6 bases, and 7 bases had no gene match. CDR1 and CDR2 from the germline V gene are MNHNY and SVGAGI (reference sequence). The length of the CDR3 is 13 residues. CDR3 nucleotides: TGTGCCAGCAGCCTATCGACAGGGCCTGAAGCTTTCTTT. Its translation: CASSLSTGPEAFF.

This clonotype was seen only once. J is TRBJ2-3 and V is TRBV10-2; tentative D call: TRBD2 (5 bases). This CDR3 has 13 residues. Germline V gives CDR1 WSHSY, CDR2 SAAADI. V shed 8 bases and J shed 0 bases, with 9 bases lying between them. The CDR3 DNA reads TGCGCCAGCGAGGGTAAAAGCACAGATACGCAGTATTTT. Translating gives CASEGKSTDTQYF.

This clonotype was observed a few times. This chain connects TRBV6-2 or TRBV6-3 to TRBJ2-7; D is undetermined. V lost 5 bases and J 2 bases, leaving 10 bases between the germline ends. Germline V gene lookup returns CDR1 MNHEY and CDR2 SVGEGT. This CDR3 spans 13 amino acids. CDR3 bases: TGTGCCAGCAGTCCTCGGCGTCCCTACGAGCAGTACTTC. It encodes CASSPRRPYEQYF.